This entry concerns a single TCR beta chain. The table came from immunoSEQ multiplex PCR; TCRdb's copy has only in-frame clones and leaves some out. The profile shows around 1 million clones, about three quarters of them singletons. These data originate in a study of shared clonotypes between healthy human individuals. Germline V gene sequence: CDR1 SGHTA, CDR2 FQGNSA. With 5 bases removed from V and 9 bases from J, the gap between germline ends came to 11 bases. The length of the CDR3 is 11 residues. The clonotype was recovered from a man aged 18 to 29 in good health. What was sequenced was memory CD4+ T cells sorted from blood. The subset: CD45RA-negative fraction. The chain is built from TRBV7-2 and TRBJ2-7, with D hard to call. This CDR3 is CASSNTDGQYF. DNA for the CDR3: TGTGCCAGCAGCAACACGGATGGGCAGTACTTC. Combining the CDR3 with reference TRBV7-2 and TRBJ2-7 gives the whole variable domain GAGVSQSPSNKVTEKGKDVELRCDPISGHTALYWYRQSLGQGLEFLIYFQGNSAPDKSGLPSDRFSAERTGGSVSTLTIQRTQQEDSAVYLCASSNTDGQYFGPGTRLTVT.